The 14 T cell receptor beta chains below were found in one sample sequenced in a study of T cells in Graves' hyperthyroidism and ophthalmopathy. There were TCR beta CDR3 regions amplified from RNA transcripts. During a first-round RT-PCR of the TCR CDR3, the HTBI primer set was used. One entry per CDR3 protein, called by TCRdb with MiXCR from the multiplex PCR reads. The table lists some 490,000 distinct CDR3 sequences, about 16% of them singletons. Sample: blood. These TCRs come from a woman in her twenties or thirties with Graves' ophthalmopathy.

This clonotype was picked up many times. The chain is built from TRBV20-1 and TRBJ2-7; D tentatively fits TRBD1 or TRBD2 (5 bases each). The V gene's germline CDR1 is DFQATT and CDR2 SNEGSKA (reference sequence). This CDR3 region has 14 residues. V was shortened by 6 bases and J by 5 bases, with 20 bases between the two germline ends. Here the CDR3 DNA reads TGCAGTGCCTCGGATAGGGGCCAGGAGGACGAGCAGTACTTC. Its translation: CSASDRGQEDEQYF.

The chain uses TRBV27 and TRBJ2-2; D is ambiguous. V lost 4 bases, J lost 2 bases, and 8 bases lay in between. There are 14 residues in the CDR3. Germline V gene data show CDR1 as MNHEY and CDR2 as SMNVEV (reference sequence). The CDR3: CASSSRPNTGELFF. CDR3 coding DNA: TGTGCCAGCAGTTCCAGACCCAACACCGGGGAGCTGTTTTTT.

V usage is TRBV30 and J usage is TRBJ1-1, with no clear D. Per germline, CDR1 GTSNPN and CDR2 SVGIG (reference sequence). This CDR3 is 13 amino acids long. Trimming pared 8 bases from V and 4 bases from J, leaving 17 bases between. The CDR3 region is CARCSPIGTEAFF. CDR3 DNA sequence: TGTGCCCGGTGTTCTCCTATCGGCACTGAAGCTTTCTTT. Drawing the rest from reference TRBV30 and TRBJ1-1, the complete variable domain is SQTIHQWPATLVQPVGSPLSLECTVEGTSNPNLYWYRQAAGRGLQLLFYSVGIGQISSEVPQNLSASRPQDRQFILSSKKLLLSDSGFYLCARCSPIGTEAFFGQGTRLTVV.

This clonotype occurred many times. The chain employs TRBV7-2 and TRBJ2-5; possibly TRBD1 for D (5 bases). V dropped 5 bases and J dropped 1 base, with 17 bases sitting between them. Per the germline V gene, CDR1 is SGHTA and CDR2 is FQGNSA. The CDR3 runs to 16 residues. The CDR3 region has the DNA TGTGCCAGCAGCCAGCAGCAGGGTTTAACCCAAGAGACCCAGTACTTC. It yields the protein CASSQQQGLTQETQYF. Based on the CDR3 plus reference TRBV7-2 and TRBJ2-5, the full variable domain is GAGVSQSPSNKVTEKGKDVELRCDPISGHTALYWYRQSLGQGLEFLIYFQGNSAPDKSGLPSDRFSAERTGGSVSTLTIQRTQQEDSAVYLCASSQQQGLTQETQYFGPGTRLLVL.

This clonotype occurred a few times. This chain connects TRBV10-3 to TRBJ2-3; D call uncertain. Germline values: CDR1 ENHRY, CDR2 SYGVKD. Trimming removed 2 bases at V and 8 bases at J, with 8 bases between. This CDR3 spans 12 amino acids. The CDR3, as DNA: TGTGCCATCAGTGAGGCGAGAGGTACGCAGTATTTT. Translated: CAISEARGTQYF.

In this sample, this clonotype turned up many times. V usage is TRBV5-4 and J usage is TRBJ2-3; D possibly corresponds to TRBD2 (6 bases). V lost 0 bases to trimming and J lost 5 bases, with 16 bases between them. Germline V gives CDR1 SGHNT, CDR2 YYREEE (reference sequence). This CDR3 is 16 amino acids long. The CDR3 bases are TGTGCCAGCAGCTTGGGCGGAGGGAGTAAAGAAGATACGCAGTATTTT. Its protein is CASSLGGGSKEDTQYF.

The rearrangement joins TRBV20-1 to TRBJ2-2; weak D call: TRBD2 (6 bases). CDR3 size: 17 residues. The germline gives CDR1 DFQATT, CDR2 SNEGSKA (reference sequence). V was clipped by 4 bases and J by 2 bases, with 20 bases between them. CDR3 loop: CSATRIAARPNTGELFF. The CDR3 DNA is TGCAGTGCTACCAGAATAGCGGCCCGGCCAAACACCGGGGAGCTGTTTTTT.

The chain recombines TRBV4-3 with TRBJ2-3, with TRBD2 matching over 7 bases. The CDR3 runs to 14 residues. Looked up from germline, CDR1 is LGHNA and CDR2 is YSLEER. The V and J ends lost 2 bases and 6 bases, in that order; junction bases with no gene match: 5. CDR3 sequence (DNA): TGCGCCAGCAGCCAAACTAGCGCGGGGGATACGCAGTATTTT. Protein product: CASSQTSAGDTQYF.

This clonotype has a handful of counts. The chain is built from TRBV20-1 and TRBJ1-5, with D possibly being TRBD1 (6 bases). The V end was cut by 1 base, the J end by 4 bases, with 14 bases between. There are 15 residues in the CDR3. The germline gives CDR1 DFQATT, CDR2 SNEGSKA (reference sequence). The DNA for the CDR3 is TGCAGTGCTAGAGCTATACAGGGAAAAAATCAGCCCCAGCATTTT. Translated: CSARAIQGKNQPQHF.

This chain joins TRBV5-1 and TRBJ2-1; D perhaps matches TRBD1 (5 bases). Trimming shortened V by 1 base and J by 5 bases, and 10 bases separated the two germline ends. Germline V gives CDR1 SGHRS, CDR2 YFSETQ. The CDR3 has 14 residues. The CDR3, as DNA: TGCGCCAGCAGCTTGCAGGGATCCCACAATGAGCAGTTCTTC. It yields the protein CASSLQGSHNEQFF.

Remarks on this clonotype: The junction departs from germline at one end; a sequencing error may be responsible. V gene TRBV5-1 combines with J gene TRBJ1-2, with a possible D match to TRBD1 (5 bases). The CDR3 sequence is 13 residues long. Germline loops: CDR1 SGHRS, CDR2 YFSETQ. The CDR3 here is CASSLSGDYGYAF. The CDR3, as DNA: TGCGCCAGCAGCTTATCGGGGGACTATGGCTACGCCTTC.

This clonotype was detected many times. The chain combines TRBV11-1 with TRBJ1-1; D is unresolved. V was trimmed by 6 bases and J by 0 bases, leaving 14 bases between them. CDR3 length: 15 residues. Germline CDR1 and CDR2: SGHAT and FQDESV (reference sequence). Written as DNA, the CDR3 is TGTGCCAGCAGGGATGGCGGGTGGCTGAACACTGAAGCTTTCTTT. Translation gives CASRDGGWLNTEAFF.

Comment on this clonotype: A much larger clone differs by one base, so this may be a read error. The CDR3 does not close with the conserved phenylalanine or tryptophan, likely indicating a read error. The rearrangement uses TRBV20-1 and TRBJ2-7, with D hard to call. Per germline, CDR1 DFQATT and CDR2 SNEGSKA (reference sequence). The CDR3 covers 11 residues. V was trimmed by 0 bases and J by 5 bases, leaving 5 bases between them. The CDR3 DNA sequence: TGCAGTGCTAGAGATGACGACGAGCAGTACTCC. It yields the protein CSARDDDEQYS.

This clonotype was counted at least ten times. This chain connects TRBV28 to TRBJ1-4; D perhaps matches TRBD1 (5 bases). Trimming shortened V by 5 bases and J by 4 bases, and 14 bases separated the two germline ends. Per germline, CDR1 MDHEN and CDR2 SYDVKM. The CDR3 covers 15 residues. CDR3 in amino acids: CASSVLQGNNEKLFF. CDR3 in DNA: TGTGCCAGCAGTGTCCTCCAGGGAAATAATGAAAAACTGTTTTTT.